This T cell receptor beta chain was sequenced for a study of blood T cell repertoires in COVID-19. About the research overall: Samples came from the United States, Italy and Spain, spanning acute and convalescent COVID-19. Sources were T cells, B-cell-depleted T cells, or PBMCs; the material itself was cDNA or gDNA.

The CDR3 sequence is 15 residues long. From germline, CDR1 is SGHVS and CDR2 FNYEAQ. The junction had 5 bases not matched to a gene; V was cut back by 3 bases and J by 4 bases. Per the study methods: Estimation of nucleated cell counts relied on the amplification of reference gene primers. Sequenced by immunoSEQ multiplex PCR; TCRdb stores in-frame clones only, minus some. That table supplies the V and J calls and clone size; D and trimming were determined from the DNA. The sample has 23,000 or so clones; about 83% are singletons. This receptor was obtained from a human donor with active COVID-19. The donor label of this sample is uncertain. The chain couples TRBV7-6 to TRBJ2-1; TRBD2 matches 8 bases. The sample was peripheral blood. The CDR3 bases are TGTGCCAGCAGCTTTACGAGCGGGGGTTACAATGAGCAGTTCTTC. It translates to CASSFTSGGYNEQFF.